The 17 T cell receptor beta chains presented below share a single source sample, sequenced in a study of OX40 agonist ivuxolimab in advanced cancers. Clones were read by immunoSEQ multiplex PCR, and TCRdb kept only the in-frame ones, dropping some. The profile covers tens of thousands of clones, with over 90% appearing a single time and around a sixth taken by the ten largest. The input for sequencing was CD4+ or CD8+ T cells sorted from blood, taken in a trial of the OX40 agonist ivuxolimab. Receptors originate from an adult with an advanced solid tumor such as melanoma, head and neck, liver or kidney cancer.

The CDR3 region is CASSVVGSLSNEQFF. In DNA form, the CDR3 reads TGTGCCAGCAGCGTAGTGGGCTCCCTGTCCAATGAGCAGTTCTTC. The chain recombines TRBV9 with TRBJ2-1; no definite D call. Germline V CDR1 and CDR2: SGDLS, YYNGEE. V was trimmed by 0 bases and J by 6 bases, leaving 13 bases between them. The CDR3 totals 15 residues.

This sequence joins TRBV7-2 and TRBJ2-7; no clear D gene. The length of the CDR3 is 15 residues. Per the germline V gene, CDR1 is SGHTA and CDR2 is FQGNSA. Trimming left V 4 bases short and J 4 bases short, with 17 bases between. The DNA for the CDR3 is TGTGCCAGCAGCTCCCATTCGGGCCGACCTTACGAGCAGTACTTC. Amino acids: CASSSHSGRPYEQYF.

The CDR3 bases are TGTGCCAGCAGTTCCACAGGGCTCTATGGCTACACCTTC. Protein product: CASSSTGLYGYTF. This chain links TRBV27 with TRBJ1-2; weak D call: TRBD1 (6 bases). This CDR3 is 13 amino acids long. V lost 4 bases and J lost 4, with 10 bases in between. Germline CDR1 reads MNHEY; CDR2 reads SMNVEV (reference sequence).

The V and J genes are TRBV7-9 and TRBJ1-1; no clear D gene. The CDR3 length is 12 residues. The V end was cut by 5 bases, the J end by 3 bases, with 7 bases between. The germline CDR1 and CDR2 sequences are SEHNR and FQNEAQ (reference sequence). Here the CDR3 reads CASSPPDTEAFF. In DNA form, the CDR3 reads TGTGCCAGCAGCCCTCCCGACACTGAAGCTTTCTTT.

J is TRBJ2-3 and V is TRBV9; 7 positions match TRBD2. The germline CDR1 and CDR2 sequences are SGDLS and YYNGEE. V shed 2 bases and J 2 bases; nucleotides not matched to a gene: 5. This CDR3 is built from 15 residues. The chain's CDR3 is CASSVAGDLTDTQYF. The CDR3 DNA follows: TGTGCCAGCAGCGTGGCGGGGGACCTCACAGATACGCAGTATTTT.

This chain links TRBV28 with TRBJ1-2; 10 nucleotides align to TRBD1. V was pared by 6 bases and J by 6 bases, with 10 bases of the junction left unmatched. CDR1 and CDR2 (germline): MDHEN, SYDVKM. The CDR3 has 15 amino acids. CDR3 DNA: TGTGCCAGCAGGCGCGAACCCGGGACAGGGGATGGCTACACCTTC. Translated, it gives CASRREPGTGDGYTF.

The CDR3 region is CASSVGRERTGELFF. The DNA of the CDR3 is TGTGCCAGCAGCGTAGGGCGGGAGCGGACCGGGGAGCTGTTTTTT. This chain joins TRBV9 and TRBJ2-2; 7 bases map to TRBD2. In germline, CDR1 is SGDLS, CDR2 YYNGEE. This CDR3 contains 15 residues. The V and J ends lost 0 bases and 5 bases, in that order; junction bases with no gene match: 4.

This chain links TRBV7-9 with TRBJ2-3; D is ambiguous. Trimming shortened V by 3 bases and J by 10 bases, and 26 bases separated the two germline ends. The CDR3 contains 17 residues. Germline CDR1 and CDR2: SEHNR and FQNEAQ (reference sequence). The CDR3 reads CASSFPGWAEKTYAQYF. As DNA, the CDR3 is TGTGCCAGCAGCTTCCCCGGGTGGGCCGAAAAGACTTATGCGCAGTATTTT.

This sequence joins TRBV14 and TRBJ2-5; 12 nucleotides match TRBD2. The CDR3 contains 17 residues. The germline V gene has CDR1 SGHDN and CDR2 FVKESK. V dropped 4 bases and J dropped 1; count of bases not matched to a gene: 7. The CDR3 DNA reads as TGTGCCAGCAGCCTCAGACTAGCGGGAGATGCCCAAGAGACCCAGTACTTC. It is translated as CASSLRLAGDAQETQYF. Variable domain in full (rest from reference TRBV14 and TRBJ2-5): EAGVTQFPSHSVIEKGQTVTLRCDPISGHDNLYWYRRVMGKEIKFLLHFVKESKQDESGMPNNRFLAERTGGTYSTLKVQPAELEDSGVYFCASSLRLAGDAQETQYFGPGTRLLVL.

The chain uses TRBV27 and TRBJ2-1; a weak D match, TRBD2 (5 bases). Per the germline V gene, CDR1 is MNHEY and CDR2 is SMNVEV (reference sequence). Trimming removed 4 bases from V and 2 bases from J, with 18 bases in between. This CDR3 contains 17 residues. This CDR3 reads CASSSSGGSSPYNEQFF. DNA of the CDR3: TGTGCCAGCAGTTCGTCTGGTGGGAGTTCCCCCTACAATGAGCAGTTCTTC.

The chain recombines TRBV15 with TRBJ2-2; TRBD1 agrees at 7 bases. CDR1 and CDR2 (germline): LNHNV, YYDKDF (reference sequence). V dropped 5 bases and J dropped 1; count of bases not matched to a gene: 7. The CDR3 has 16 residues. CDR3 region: CATSPRYRGNTGELFF. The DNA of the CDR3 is TGTGCCACCAGCCCCCGGTACAGGGGGAACACCGGGGAGCTGTTTTTT.

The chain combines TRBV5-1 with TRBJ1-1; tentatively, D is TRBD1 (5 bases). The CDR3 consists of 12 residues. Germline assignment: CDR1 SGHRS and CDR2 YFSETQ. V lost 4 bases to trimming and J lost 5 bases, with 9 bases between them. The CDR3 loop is CASSRDGTEAFF. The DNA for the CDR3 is TGCGCCAGCAGCCGGGACGGTACTGAAGCTTTCTTT.

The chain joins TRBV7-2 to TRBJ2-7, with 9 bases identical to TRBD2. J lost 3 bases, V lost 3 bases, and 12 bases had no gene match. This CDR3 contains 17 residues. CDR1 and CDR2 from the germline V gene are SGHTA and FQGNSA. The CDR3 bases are TGTGCCAGCAGCTTCAGTCTAGCGGGACTTCGGGGCTACGAGCAGTACTTC. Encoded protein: CASSFSLAGLRGYEQYF. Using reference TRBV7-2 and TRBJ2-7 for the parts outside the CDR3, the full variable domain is GAGVSQSPSNKVTEKGKDVELRCDPISGHTALYWYRQSLGQGLEFLIYFQGNSAPDKSGLPSDRFSAERTGGSVSTLTIQRTQQEDSAVYLCASSFSLAGLRGYEQYFGPGTRLTVT.

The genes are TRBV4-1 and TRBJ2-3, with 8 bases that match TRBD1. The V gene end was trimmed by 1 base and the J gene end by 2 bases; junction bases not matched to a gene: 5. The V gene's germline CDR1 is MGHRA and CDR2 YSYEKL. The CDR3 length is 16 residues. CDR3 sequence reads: CASSQAQGANTDTQYF. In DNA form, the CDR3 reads TGCGCCAGCAGCCAAGCTCAGGGGGCTAACACAGATACGCAGTATTTT.

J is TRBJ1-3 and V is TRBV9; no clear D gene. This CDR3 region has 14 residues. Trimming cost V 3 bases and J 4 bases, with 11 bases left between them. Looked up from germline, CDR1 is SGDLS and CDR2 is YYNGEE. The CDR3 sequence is CASSAGGSGNTIYF. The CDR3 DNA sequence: TGTGCCAGCAGCGCCGGAGGATCCGGAAACACCATATATTTT.

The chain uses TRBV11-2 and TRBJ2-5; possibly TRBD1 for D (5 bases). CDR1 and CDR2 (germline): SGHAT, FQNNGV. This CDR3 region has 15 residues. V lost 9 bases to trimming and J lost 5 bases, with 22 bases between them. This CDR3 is CASQGEDIGKETQYF. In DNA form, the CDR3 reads TGTGCCAGTCAGGGCGAGGACATCGGAAAGGAGACCCAGTACTTC.

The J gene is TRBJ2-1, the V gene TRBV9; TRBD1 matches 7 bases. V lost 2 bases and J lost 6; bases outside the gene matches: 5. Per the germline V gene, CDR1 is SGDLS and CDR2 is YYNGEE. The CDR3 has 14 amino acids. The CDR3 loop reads CASSVRDSLNEQFF. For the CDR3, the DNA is TGTGCCAGCAGCGTCCGGGACAGCCTCAATGAGCAGTTCTTC.